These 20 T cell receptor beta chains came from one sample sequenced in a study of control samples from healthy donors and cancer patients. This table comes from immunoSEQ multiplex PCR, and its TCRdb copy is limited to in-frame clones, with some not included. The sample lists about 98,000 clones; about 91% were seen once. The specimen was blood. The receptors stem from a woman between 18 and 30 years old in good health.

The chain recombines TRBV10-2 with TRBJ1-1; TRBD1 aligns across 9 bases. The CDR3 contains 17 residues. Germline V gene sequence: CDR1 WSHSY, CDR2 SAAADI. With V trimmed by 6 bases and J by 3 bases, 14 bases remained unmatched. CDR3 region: CASRGLADRGSHTEAFF. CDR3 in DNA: TGCGCCAGCAGAGGTCTGGCGGACAGGGGCTCTCACACTGAAGCTTTCTTT.

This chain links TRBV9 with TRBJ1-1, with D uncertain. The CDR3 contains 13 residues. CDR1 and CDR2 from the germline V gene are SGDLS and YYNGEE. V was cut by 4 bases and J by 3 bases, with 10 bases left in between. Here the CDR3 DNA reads TGTGCCAGCAGCCTAAGGGTGGACACTGAAGCTTTCTTT. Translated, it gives CASSLRVDTEAFF. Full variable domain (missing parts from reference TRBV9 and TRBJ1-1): DSGVTQTPKHLITATGQRVTLRCSPRSGDLSVYWYQQSLDQGLQFLIQYYNGEERAKGNILERFSAQQFPDLHSELNLSSLELGDSALYFCASSLRVDTEAFFGQGTRLTVV.

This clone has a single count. This CDR3 is CASSREQETQYF. CDR3 DNA: TGTGCCAGTAGTAGAGAACAAGAGACCCAGTACTTC. V usage is TRBV19 and J usage is TRBJ2-5; D unclear. The CDR3 has 12 residues. Trimming cost V 4 bases and J 2 bases, with 5 bases left between them. Germline V gene sequence: CDR1 LNHDA, CDR2 SQIVND (reference sequence).

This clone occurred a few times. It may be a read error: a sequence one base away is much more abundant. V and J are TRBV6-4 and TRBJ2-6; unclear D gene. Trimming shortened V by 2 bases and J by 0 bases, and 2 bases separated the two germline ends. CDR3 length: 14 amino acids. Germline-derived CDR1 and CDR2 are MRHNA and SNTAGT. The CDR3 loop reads CASSDISGANVLTF. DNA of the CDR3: TGTGCCAGCAGTGACATCTCTGGGGCCAACGTCCTGACTTTC.

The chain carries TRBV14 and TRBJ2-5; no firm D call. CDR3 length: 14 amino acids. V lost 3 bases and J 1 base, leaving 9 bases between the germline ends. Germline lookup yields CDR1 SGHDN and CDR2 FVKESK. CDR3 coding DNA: TGTGCCAGCAGCCACGTTAGGGTCCAAGAGACCCAGTACTTC. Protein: CASSHVRVQETQYF.

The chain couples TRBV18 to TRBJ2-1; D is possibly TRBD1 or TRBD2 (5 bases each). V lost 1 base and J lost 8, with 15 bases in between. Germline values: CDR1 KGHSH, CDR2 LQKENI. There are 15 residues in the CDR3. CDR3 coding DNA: TGTGCCAGCTCACCACAAGGGGAGCAGGGCGATGAGCAGTTCTTC. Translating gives CASSPQGEQGDEQFF.

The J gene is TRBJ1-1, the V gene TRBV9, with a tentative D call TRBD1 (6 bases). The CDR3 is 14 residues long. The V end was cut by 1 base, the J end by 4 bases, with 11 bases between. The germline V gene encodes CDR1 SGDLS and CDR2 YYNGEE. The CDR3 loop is CASSVSGQFTEAFF. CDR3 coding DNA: TGTGCCAGCAGCGTATCTGGACAGTTCACTGAAGCTTTCTTT. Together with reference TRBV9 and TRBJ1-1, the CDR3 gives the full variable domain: DSGVTQTPKHLITATGQRVTLRCSPRSGDLSVYWYQQSLDQGLQFLIQYYNGEERAKGNILERFSAQQFPDLHSELNLSSLELGDSALYFCASSVSGQFTEAFFGQGTRLTVV.

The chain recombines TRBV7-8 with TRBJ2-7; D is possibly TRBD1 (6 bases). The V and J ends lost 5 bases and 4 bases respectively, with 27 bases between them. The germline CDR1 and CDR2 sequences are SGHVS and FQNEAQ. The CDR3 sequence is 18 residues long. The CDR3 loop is CASSPQSNLRERGYEQYF. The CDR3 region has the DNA TGTGCCAGCAGCCCCCAATCAAACCTCCGAGAAAGGGGGTACGAGCAGTACTTC.

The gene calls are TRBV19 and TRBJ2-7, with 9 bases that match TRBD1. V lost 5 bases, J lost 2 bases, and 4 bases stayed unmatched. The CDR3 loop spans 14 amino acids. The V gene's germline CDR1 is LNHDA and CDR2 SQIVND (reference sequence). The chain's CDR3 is CASSYRDRAYEQYF. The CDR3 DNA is TGTGCCAGTAGTTACCGGGACAGGGCCTACGAGCAGTACTTC.

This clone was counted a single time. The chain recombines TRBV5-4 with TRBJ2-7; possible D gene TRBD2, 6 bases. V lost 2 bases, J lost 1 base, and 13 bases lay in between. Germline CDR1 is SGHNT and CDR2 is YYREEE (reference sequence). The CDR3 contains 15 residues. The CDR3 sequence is CASSFNSGWSYEQYF. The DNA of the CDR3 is TGTGCCAGCAGCTTTAATAGCGGCTGGTCCTACGAGCAGTACTTC. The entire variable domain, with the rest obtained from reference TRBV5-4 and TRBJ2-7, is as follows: ETGVTQSPTHLIKTRGQQVTLRCSSQSGHNTVSWYQQALGQGPQFIFQYYREEENGRGNFPPRFSGLQFPNYSSELNVNALELDDSALYLCASSFNSGWSYEQYFGPGTRLTVT.

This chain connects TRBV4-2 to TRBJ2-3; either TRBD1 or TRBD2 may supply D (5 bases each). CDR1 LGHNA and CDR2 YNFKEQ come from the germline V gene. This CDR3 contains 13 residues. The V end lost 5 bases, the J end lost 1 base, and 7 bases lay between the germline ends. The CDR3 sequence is CASSGTGTDTQYF. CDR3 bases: TGTGCCAGCAGCGGGACGGGCACAGATACGCAGTATTTT.

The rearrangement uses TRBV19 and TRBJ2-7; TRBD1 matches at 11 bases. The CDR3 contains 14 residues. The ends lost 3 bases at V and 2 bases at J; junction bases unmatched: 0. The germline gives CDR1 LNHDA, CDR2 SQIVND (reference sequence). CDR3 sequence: CASSMGQGAYEQYF. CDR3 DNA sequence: TGTGCCAGTAGTATGGGACAGGGGGCCTACGAGCAGTACTTC.

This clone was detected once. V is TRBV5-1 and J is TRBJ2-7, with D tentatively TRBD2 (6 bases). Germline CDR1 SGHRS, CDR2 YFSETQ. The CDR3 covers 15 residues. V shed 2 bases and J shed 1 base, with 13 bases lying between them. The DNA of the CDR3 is TGCGCCAGCAGCTTTGGGGACTTCTCGTCCTACGAGCAGTACTTC. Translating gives CASSFGDFSSYEQYF.

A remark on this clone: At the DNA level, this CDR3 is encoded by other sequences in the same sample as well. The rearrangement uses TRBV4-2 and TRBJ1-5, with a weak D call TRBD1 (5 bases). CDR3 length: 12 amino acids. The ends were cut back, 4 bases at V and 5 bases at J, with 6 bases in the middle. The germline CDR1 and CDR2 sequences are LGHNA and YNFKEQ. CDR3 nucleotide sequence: TGTGCCAGCAGCCGAGGGGATCAGCCCCAGCATTTT. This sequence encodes CASSRGDQPQHF.

CDR3 coding DNA: TGCGCCAGCAGCTTGGAGTCAGTTGGGGAGCAGTACTTC. Amino acids: CASSLESVGEQYF. J is TRBJ2-7 and V is TRBV5-1; D is uncertain. V was trimmed by 0 bases and J by 7 bases, leaving 11 bases between them. The CDR3 has 13 residues. From germline, CDR1 is SGHRS and CDR2 YFSETQ.

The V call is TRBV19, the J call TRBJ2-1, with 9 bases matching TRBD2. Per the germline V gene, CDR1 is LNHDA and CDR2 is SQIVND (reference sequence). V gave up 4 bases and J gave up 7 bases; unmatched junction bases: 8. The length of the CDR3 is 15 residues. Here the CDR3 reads CASSTGSGSSNEQFF. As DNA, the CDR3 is TGTGCCAGTAGTACTGGTAGCGGGAGCTCTAATGAGCAGTTCTTC.

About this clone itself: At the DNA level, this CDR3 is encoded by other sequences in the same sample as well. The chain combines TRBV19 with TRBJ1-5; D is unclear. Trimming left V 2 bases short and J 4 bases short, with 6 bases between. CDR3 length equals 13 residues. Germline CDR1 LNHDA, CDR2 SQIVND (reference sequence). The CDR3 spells CASSIRQNQPQHF. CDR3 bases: TGTGCCAGTAGTATACGGCAGAATCAGCCCCAGCATTTT.

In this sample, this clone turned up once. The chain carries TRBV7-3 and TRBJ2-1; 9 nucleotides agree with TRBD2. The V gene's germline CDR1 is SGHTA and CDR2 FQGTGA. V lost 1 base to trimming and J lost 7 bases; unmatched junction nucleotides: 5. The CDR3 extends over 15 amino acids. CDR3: CASSLIGGRANEQFF. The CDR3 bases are TGTGCCAGCAGCTTAATCGGCGGGAGGGCGAATGAGCAGTTCTTC.

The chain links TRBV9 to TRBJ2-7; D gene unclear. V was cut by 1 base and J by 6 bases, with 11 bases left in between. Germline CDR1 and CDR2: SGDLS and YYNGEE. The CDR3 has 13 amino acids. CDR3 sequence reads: CASSVRPSSEQYF. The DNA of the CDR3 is TGTGCCAGCAGCGTAAGGCCCTCTTCCGAGCAGTACTTC.

CDR3 nucleotide sequence: TGTGCCAGCAGCCCCAGAAGCAATCAGCCCCAGCATTTT. Translation gives CASSPRSNQPQHF. V usage is TRBV3-1 (or the pseudogene TRBV3-2) and J usage is TRBJ1-5; no clear D. V lost 4 bases, J lost 1 base, and 5 bases lay in between. The CDR3 runs to 13 residues. Germline V CDR1 and CDR2: LGHDT, YNNKEL (reference sequence).